This T cell receptor beta chain was found in a study of cytomegalovirus exposure and HLA in healthy donors. Study overall: Prior work identified some 120 million unique TCR beta sequences in 150 million to 200 million T cells.

This CDR3 has 14 amino acids. V shed 7 bases, J shed 1 base, and the junction held 7 bases outside the gene matches. Per germline, CDR1 SGHRS and CDR2 YFSETQ. Primers included in the PCR were 60 Vbeta and 13 Jbeta primers. Generated by immunoSEQ multiplex PCR, the TCRdb table keeps only in-frame clones and is missing some. The repertoire holds some 130,000 clones, with over 60% as singletons. Study-level findings and limits: Cytomegalovirus status was reportedly diagnosed by the classifier with high sensitivity and specificity. According to a later analysis, most TCR beta chains associated with CMV appeared HLA-restricted. In a later analysis, TCR beta V- and J-gene trimming was associated with a missense DCLRE1C variant.

For this clone: The antigen remains unidentified.

Sequenced material: PBMCs. The sequence was obtained from a human donor in good health. The V and J genes are TRBV5-1 and TRBJ2-5; 7 positions agree with TRBD1. The CDR3 spells CASRTGTIQETQYF. The CDR3 DNA sequence: TGCGCCAGCCGGACAGGAACTATCCAAGAGACCCAGTACTTC.